This TCR beta chain was documented in a study of cytomegalovirus exposure and HLA in healthy donors (dated by TCRdb to about 2017). At the level of the whole study: In an earlier analysis of 550 to 750 of the donors, under 300 Gb of sequence data and approximately 100 million unique TCR beta sequences from about 179 million T cells were reported. Around 320 gigabases of sequencing data and some 85 million unique TCR sequences were included in an early release covering 500 to 750 HLA-typed donors. Among the approximately 400 genotyped donors, 75% to 90% belonged to the genetic ancestry cluster associated with self-reported Caucasian donors. The aim of the study was to test whether cataloging public T cell receptors could identify signatures of past pathogen exposure. The T cell repertoires of under 700 subjects were profiled by immunosequencing and related to cytomegalovirus serostatus. Besides the first cohort of approximately 670 subjects, a separate validation cohort made up of 120 different subjects was used. High-throughput TCR immunosequencing, statistical association of individual TCRs with disease status, and machine learning were combined to predict cytomegalovirus infection status. A later analysis re-examined previously published TCR beta repertoires from more than 550 donors and added high-resolution HLA genotyping to investigate patterns of TCR occurrence. The later analysis used no new phenotypic data to find candidate immune exposures, relying instead on TCR beta sequences and their occurrence across donors. An earlier analysis of fewer than 700 of the donors applied high-throughput TCR beta sequencing to assess whether each TCR beta V gene segment acted as functional or pseudogenic. Donor age, sex, ethnicity and CMV serostatus were compiled together with the repertoire data. A later genetic analysis took genome-wide SNP genotypes for about 55% of the 666 donors and used that subset as a discovery cohort. All discovery cohort repertoires had been generated using a single sequencing platform. HLA typing included class I and class II loci at four-digit resolution. Typing coverage varied by locus: about 629-640 donors for A, B, C, DRB1 and DQB1; approximately 500 for DQA1; about 570 for DPA1; fewer than 480 for DPB1. Because of strong linkage in the cohort, roughly five DR-DQ haplotypes were treated as single units for association and clustering. Among 300 to 500 genotyped donors of the cohort, an average of approximately 220,000 unique TCR beta nucleotide sequences was sequenced per donor, of which about 19% were non-productive.

In total, around 600 healthy bone marrow donors made up the cohort. At the time of sampling, every cohort member was nominally healthy, though immune exposures that went unrecorded were likely present. The donor was CMV seropositive and belonged to the group of more than 250 seropositive cohort members. Each donor provided a peripheral blood sample, and peripheral blood mononuclear cells were used for TCR beta sequencing. The Qiagen DNeasy Blood Extraction Kit was used to extract genomic DNA from the blood cell samples. Taken from cysteine to phenylalanine, the CDR3 has 12 residues. Just the 36-base CDR3 DNA is kept, in frame starting at base 1. Per the germline V gene, SQVTM is the CDR1 and ANQGSEA is the CDR2. A distance of 8 bases separates the germline ends of V and J, which lose 7 bases and 4 bases respectively. Concerning this clone: No antigen is known for it. Base qualities were left out, and no much larger clone turns up one base away.

Library construction relied on the immunoSEQ multiplex PCR assay. A mixture of 60 forward primers for TCR Vbeta segments and 13 reverse primers for TCR Jbeta segments was used in the multiplex PCR. Amplification of the CDR3 region of rearranged TCR beta genes was performed with a multiplex PCR assay on genomic DNA. The Illumina HiSeq System was used to sequence the amplified TCR beta libraries as 87-base-pair reads. The paper's data handling went like this. In a later analysis, some 80 million unique TCR beta chains were counted across the 666 repertoires, and around 11 million of these chains were shared by at least two donors. Raw reads were error-corrected and collapsed into unique sequences with a nearest-neighbor algorithm that merged closely related sequences to remove PCR and sequencing errors. CDR3 sequences were aligned to IMGT reference sequences to assign V, D and J gene segments. For a sequence to be retained, a match of at least six nucleotides was required to both a V gene segment and a J gene segment. Rearrangements were called productive when the CDR3 lacked stop codons and stayed in frame with V and J; all others were non-productive. Following IMGT convention, CDR3 was defined as the stretch from the second conserved V-encoded cysteine up to the conserved J-encoded phenylalanine. Sequences without an unambiguous match to a single V gene segment were excluded from the earlier analysis of a few hundred of the donors. In an earlier analysis of around 590 of the donors, a V segment was called functional when productive rearrangements were above 56.7%, and segregating when the standard deviation between donors exceeded 5%. A statistical classification framework was built to diagnose cytomegalovirus status from the catalog of TCR beta chain sequences. A later analysis assigned V and J genes by comparing TCR nucleotide sequences with IMGT/GENE-DB human TR gene sequences. Using the TCRdist pipeline, a later analysis assigned CDR3 sequences along with most-parsimonious VDJ recombination scenarios. A later analysis defined each TCR beta chain by its CDR3 amino acid sequence plus V-gene family, and excluded reads lacking a unique V-gene family. A later analysis removed 500 to 600 highly shared, low-generation-probability nucleotide sequences to deal with suspected cross-contamination and a sequencing artifact. In a later analysis, a clonal expansion index was calculated for each public chain from normalized within-repertoire ranks of inferred template counts. In a later analysis, generation probabilities were computed with a VDJ recombination model fitted to out-of-frame rearrangements, and the resulting probabilities were checked against IGoR. A later analysis scored TCR-TCR, TCR-HLA and TCR-CMV co-occurrence with hypergeometric tests, applying a repertoire-size bias correction to TCR pairs. In a later analysis, false discovery rates were estimated by permuting HLA or CMV assignments 20 times. In a later analysis, co-occurring TCRs were grouped using DBSCAN, and TCRdist sequence similarity was added for clustering within HLA-allele-positive subsets. Co-occurrence clustering excluded repertoires with fewer than 30,000 or more than 120,000 public chains, plus five with anomalous nucleotide sharing. What TCRdb holds here is the immuneACCESS table cut down to in-frame rearrangements. Part of the clones is not present; checked against another copy, under half of the missing clones reflect an unresolved V gene, and the others are unexplained. The D gene and trimming were derived from the DNA, and the V and J assignments and clone size from that table. The sample yields 90,000 to 120,000 clones; roughly three quarters were counted once. Clones ranked in the top ten supply about 4% of the sample.

What the research found in general, with its limitations: When HLA alleles, especially DR and DQ, strongly co-occurred, TCR associations were difficult to assign to individual alleles. A few of the identified cytomegalovirus-associated TCR beta chains were confirmed in vitro to be specific for cytomegalovirus antigens. The authors suggested that the approach could potentially be generalized to other disease states and immunological phenotypes. This cohort had only TCR beta chains sequenced, and the lack of alpha or paired-chain data limited which features could be detected. At a false discovery rate of 0.05, a later analysis linked fewer than 20,000 TCR beta sequences to specific HLA alleles. A cluster of highly shared sequence variants was judged likely to represent a technical artifact of the sequencing pipeline. In a later genetic analysis, fewer N-insertions in productive TCRs were reported among donors in an Asian-associated ancestry cluster than the roughly 700-donor mean. Most TCR sequences were seen in very few donors, while some public TCRs were found in many individuals. Presence/absence analyses assumed roughly uniform sequencing depth across donors, an assumption that may not hold. In a later analysis, most CMV-associated TCR beta chains were found to appear HLA-restricted, with HLA associations seemingly driven largely by CMV exposure. According to a later analysis, parvovirus B19, influenza, CMV and Epstein-Barr virus appeared linked to several top co-occurrence clusters. A further reported finding was that TCR beta sequences accurately predicted the HLA-A and HLA-B alleles for most subjects in the first cohort. Because HLA typing was unavailable for some donors at each locus, only the typed subset was used in association tests. The study gave a list of 150 to 200 TCR beta chains associated with cytomegalovirus. In a later analysis, HLA-associated TCR beta chains were found to be more clonally expanded and to have lower generation probabilities than equally common non-associated chains. Because counts were too low, seventeen rarely observed V segments, including chromosome 9 orphons, were excluded from the earlier analysis of fewer than 650 of the donors. Broadly in line with IMGT annotations, most TCR beta V segments showed up in productive rearrangements about 90% or about 30% of the time in an earlier analysis of 587 of the donors. A later analysis found that TCR association rates varied across HLA loci, with DRB1 alleles showing the most associated TCRs and HLA-C alleles the fewest. Linkage disequilibrium might explain the correlated functional status among segregating V segments, but an unknown experimental factor could not be excluded. The 87-base-pair reads could not distinguish some IMGT-functional V segments, including TRBV6-2 and TRBV6-3, so those segments were excluded. In both the original and validation cohorts, the classifier was reported to diagnose cytomegalovirus status with high specificity and sensitivity. In a later genetic analysis, a missense DCLRE1C variant was associated with V-gene and J-gene trimming of TCR beta chains, and the association was replicated in an independent cohort. Immune exposure information for the cohort was limited to CMV serostatus.

The TCR sequence derives from a female donor in good health and CMV-seropositive. The sample was PBMCs. Recombination linked TRBV29-1 to TRBJ2-6, with an unclear D gene assignment. At the DNA level, the sequence is TGCAGCGCCGAGGCCGGGGCCAACGTCCTGACTTTC. Its translation is CSAEAGANVLTF.